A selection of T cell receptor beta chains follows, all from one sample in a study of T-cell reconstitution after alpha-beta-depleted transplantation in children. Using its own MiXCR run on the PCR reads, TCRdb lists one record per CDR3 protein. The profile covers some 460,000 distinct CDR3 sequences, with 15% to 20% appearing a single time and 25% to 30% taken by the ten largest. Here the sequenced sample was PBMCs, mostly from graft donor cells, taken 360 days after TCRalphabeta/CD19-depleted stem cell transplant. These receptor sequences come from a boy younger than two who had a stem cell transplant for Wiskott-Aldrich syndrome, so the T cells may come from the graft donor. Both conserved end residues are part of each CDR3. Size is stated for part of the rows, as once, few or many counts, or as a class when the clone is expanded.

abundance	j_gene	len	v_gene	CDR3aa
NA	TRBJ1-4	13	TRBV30	CACSGVLGEKLFF
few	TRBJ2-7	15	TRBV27	CASSFQRPSSYEQYF
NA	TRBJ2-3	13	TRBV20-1	CSARAPFTDTQYF
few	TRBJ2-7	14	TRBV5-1	CASSRTFQSYEQYF
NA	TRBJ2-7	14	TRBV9	CASSPGLRDIEQYF
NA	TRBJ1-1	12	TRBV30	CAWSVGTAEAFF
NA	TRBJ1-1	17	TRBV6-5	CASSYSYPTGAPTEAFF
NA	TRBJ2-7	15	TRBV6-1	CASSQQSLFPYEQYF
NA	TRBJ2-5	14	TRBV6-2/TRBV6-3	CASSPLTGRETQYF
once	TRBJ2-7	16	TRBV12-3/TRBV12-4	CASSLTRTGGSYEQYF
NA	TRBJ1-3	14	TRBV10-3	CAISEVNSGNTIYF
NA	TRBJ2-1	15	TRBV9	CASSVDGTSGMEQFF
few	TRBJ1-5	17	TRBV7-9	CASSFPTDRGRNQPQHF
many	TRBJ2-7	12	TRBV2	CASSERPYEQYF
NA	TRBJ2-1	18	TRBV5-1	CASSLALLHRVIYNEQFF
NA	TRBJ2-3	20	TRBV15	CATSRDSWLAGTSFTDTQYF
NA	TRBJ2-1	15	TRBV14	CASRAGTSAYNEQFF
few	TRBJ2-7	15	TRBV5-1	CASSWGTSLDYEQYF
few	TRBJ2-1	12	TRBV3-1	CASSEPGLRKFF
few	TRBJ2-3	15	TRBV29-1	CSVVGLTTSTDTQYF
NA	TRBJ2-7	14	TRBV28	CASRPGRGSYEQYF
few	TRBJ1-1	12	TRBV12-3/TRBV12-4	CASSTYLPEAFF
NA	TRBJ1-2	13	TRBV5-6	CASSLPTDRGYTF
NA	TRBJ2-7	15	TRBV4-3	CASSQEGTTSYEQYF
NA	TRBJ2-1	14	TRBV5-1	CASSFHRAWNEQFF
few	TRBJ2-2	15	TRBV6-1	CASSEDREWAGELFF
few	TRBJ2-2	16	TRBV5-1	CASSLGFRAVTGELFF
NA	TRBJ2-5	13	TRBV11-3	CASSLDPMETQYF
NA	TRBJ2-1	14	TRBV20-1	CRADRGRTYNEQFF
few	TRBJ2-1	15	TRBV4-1	CASSHPARGTNEQFF
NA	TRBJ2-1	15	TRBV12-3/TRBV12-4	CASSLASGNHNEQFF
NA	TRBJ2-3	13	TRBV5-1	CASSLDDRDTQYF
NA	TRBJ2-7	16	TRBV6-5	CASSSQPGQGVNEQYF
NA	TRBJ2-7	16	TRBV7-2	CASSLKMAGGPREQYF
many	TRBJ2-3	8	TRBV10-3	CAISESCF
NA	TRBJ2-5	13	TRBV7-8	CASSLTVKETQYF
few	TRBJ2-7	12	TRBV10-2	CASSGQSYEQYF
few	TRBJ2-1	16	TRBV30	CAWSVLTSGSYNEQFF
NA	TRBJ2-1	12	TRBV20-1	CSAGTGGPSLFF
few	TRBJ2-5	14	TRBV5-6	CASSLRTLQETQYF
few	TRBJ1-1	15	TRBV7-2	CASSLLQGFNTEAFF
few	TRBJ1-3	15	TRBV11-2	CASSLALSPGNTIYF
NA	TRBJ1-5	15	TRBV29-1	CSVADRHASNQPQHF
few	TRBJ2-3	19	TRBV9	CASSPQRAGLAGVTDTQYF
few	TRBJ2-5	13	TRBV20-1	CSARVRVQETQYF
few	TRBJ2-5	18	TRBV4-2	CASSQGDLRGGFQETQYF
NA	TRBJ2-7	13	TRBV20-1	CSARVDRVYEQYF
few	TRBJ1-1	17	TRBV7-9	CASNDRAVGGMNTEAFF
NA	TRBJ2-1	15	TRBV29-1	CSVAEWEDPYNEQFF
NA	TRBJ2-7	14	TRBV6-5	CASSFGKGLHEQYF
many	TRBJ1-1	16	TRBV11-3	CASSRYQGGSDTEAFF
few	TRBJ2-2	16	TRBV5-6	CASSFVGRSNTGELFF
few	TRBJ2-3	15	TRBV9	CASSPGTGFTDTQYF
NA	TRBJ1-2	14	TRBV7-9	CASSLGRILYGYTF
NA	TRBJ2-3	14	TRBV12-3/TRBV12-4	CDSSYRGRTDTQYF
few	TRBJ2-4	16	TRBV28	CASSFGSRSGKNIQYF
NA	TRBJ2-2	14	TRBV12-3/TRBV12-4	CASSSDWNTGELFF
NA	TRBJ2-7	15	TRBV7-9	CASSPSAGTDYEQYF
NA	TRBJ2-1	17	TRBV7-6	CASSLESGLAYANEQFF
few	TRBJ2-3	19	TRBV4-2	CASSQDSGGAGRWGDTQYF